This T cell receptor beta chain was obtained from a study of CD8+CD57+ T cells in acquired aplastic anemia listed by TCRdb under 2018. As for the study more broadly: Extracted DNA from sorted CD4+ and CD8+ cells averaged about 3 ug, ranging from roughly 0.19 to 27.4 ug. CD8+CD57+ expansion was defined as frequency above the mean frequency observed in healthy subjects. General study outcomes and caveats: Patients and healthy controls showed no significant difference in CD8+ Simpson's diversity (P=0.060). Approximately 31 CD8+ CDR3 sequences were found in both patients and controls but appeared to be highly expressed in patients and within the immunodominant clones of the patients.

Profiling of TCR beta VDJ combinations and CDR3 sequences used genomic DNA as the template. An Illumina HiSeq 2000 was used for TCR repertoire sequencing. From the authors' description of their analysis: TRBV/TRBJ rearrangement plots, CDR3 size and DJ length profiles, and Simpson's diversity index were used to evaluate the repertoires. Whichever DNA sequence was most abundant in the deep sequencing data was defined as the immunodominant clone. CDR3 amino acid sequences were screened for sharing across subjects and compared with published repertoires and the VDJdb database. Starting from the raw public reads, TCRdb applied fastp trimming at Q25, assembled clones with MiXCR and retained in-frame beta chains. Rows merge per CDR3 protein into single entries with the most common DNA and genes. These V and J calls originate from TCRdb's pipeline instead of the authors' own analysis. Across this sample there are 200,000 to 300,000 distinct CDR3 sequences, with around 43% seen only once. The leading ten clones occupy roughly 8% of the sample.

Flow cytometry had shown CD8+CD57+ cell expansion in the patients selected for sequencing. Every patient had severe acquired aplastic anemia, diagnosed using the International Study of Aplastic Anemia and Agranulocytosis and Camitta criteria. At the time blood was sampled, none of the patients had received any therapy. The study deep-sequenced TCR repertoires of sorted CD4+ and CD8+ blood T cells from severe aplastic anemia patients and healthy subjects. Patients were enrolled under clinicaltrials.gov protocols 00001620, 01623167, 00001397, 00071045, 00081523 and 00961064 in the USA. Ficoll-Paque density gradient centrifugation was used to isolate peripheral blood mononuclear cells. CD4+ and CD8+ T cells were sorted by FACS or magnetic beads before DNA extraction. This clonotype has a handful of counts. Its antigen is not yet known. A read error may produce the germline difference seen at one junction end.

The receptor's source is a human donor with aplastic anemia. The sequencing input was sorted CD4+, CD8+, or CD8+CD57+ T cells (not recorded which) from PBMCs.

The CDR3 region reads CSYNSPLHF. The bases read TGCTCCTATAATTCACCCCTCCACTTT. This sequence uses TRBV15 and TRBJ1-6, with the D gene not confidently named. CDR1 and CDR2 are drawn from the germline V gene (reference sequence): LNHNV, YYDKDF. Measured from the cysteine to the phenylalanine, the CDR3 is 9 residues long. Here the CDR3 DNA is all that survives: 27 bases in frame from base 1. Supplemented by the reference TRBV15 and TRBJ1-6 proteins around the CDR3, the complete variable domain is DAMVIQNPRYQVTQFGKPVTLSCSQTLNHNVMYWYQQKSSQAPKLLFHYYDKDFNNEADTPDNFQSRRPNTSFCFLDIRSPGLGDTAMYLCSYNSPLHFGNGTRLTVT.